This TCR beta chain derives from a study of cytomegalovirus exposure and HLA in healthy donors. Study overall: HLA-typed donors contributed some 85 million unique TCRs, which were held in an early data release. General study findings and limits: In a later analysis, a missense DCLRE1C variant was linked to TCR beta V- and J-gene trimming.

The V and J ends lost 4 bases and 1 base respectively, with 11 bases between them. The germline V gene encodes CDR1 SGHDT and CDR2 YYEEEE. The CDR3 runs 14 residues. Primers included in the PCR were 60 Vbeta and 13 Jbeta primers. The assay was immunoSEQ multiplex PCR, and TCRdb's table has in-frame clones only and misses some. The table has just under 45,000 clones, 51% seen once. Concerning this clone: Antigen unknown.

The sample comprised PBMCs. The V gene is TRBV5-6, the J gene TRBJ1-1; tentative D call: TRBD1 (5 bases). The source is a man aged 55-75 years in good health and CMV-seronegative. The CDR3 coding sequence is TGTGCCAGCAGCCGACCCGACAGGAACACTGAAGCTTTCTTT. Protein: CASSRPDRNTEAFF.